The 16 T cell receptor beta chains presented below share a single source sample, sequenced in a study of T cell repertoires in cytomegalovirus infection. TCRdb independently ran MiXCR on the reads; one entry per CDR3 protein. The table records roughly 110,000 distinct CDR3 sequences, 10% of them present only once. These TCRs' antigens remain unknown. Sequenced material: PBMCs, sequenced either directly or after in vitro stimulation (not recorded which). These receptors originate from a human donor in good health (CMV status not recorded). Some clones in this sample may be carry-over from other donors' samples.

This clonotype turned up a few times. J is TRBJ2-5 and V is TRBV27, with TRBD1 identical over 8 bases. V dropped 5 bases and J dropped 0; count of bases not matched to a gene: 5. The length of the CDR3 is 15 residues. Germline-derived CDR1 and CDR2 are MNHEY and SMNVEV (reference sequence). The chain's CDR3 is CASSHGQGYQETQYF. Written as DNA, the CDR3 is TGTGCCAGCAGTCACGGACAGGGTTACCAAGAGACCCAGTACTTC.

This clonotype occurred many times. The chain couples TRBV7-2 to TRBJ2-5; 8 positions match TRBD1. Germline CDR1 reads SGHTA; CDR2 reads FQGNSA. The CDR3 runs 15 residues. J was trimmed by 6 bases and V by 0 bases; bases with no gene match: 6. The CDR3 spells CASSLAATGEQTQYF. The CDR3 nucleotides read TGTGCCAGCAGCTTAGCCGCGACAGGGGAGCAGACCCAGTACTTC. The full variable domain, in which reference TRBV7-2 and TRBJ2-5 provide the parts outside the CDR3, is GAGVSQSPSNKVTEKGKDVELRCDPISGHTALYWYRQSLGQGLEFLIYFQGNSAPDKSGLPSDRFSAERTGGSVSTLTIQRTQQEDSAVYLCASSLAATGEQTQYFGPGTRLLVL.

This clonotype was observed many times. The chain uses TRBV7-9 and TRBJ2-1, with D possibly being TRBD1 or TRBD2 (5 bases each). Trimming removed 5 bases at V and 2 bases at J, with 10 bases between. Germline-derived CDR1 and CDR2 are SEHNR and FQNEAQ (reference sequence). CDR3 length equals 14 residues. The CDR3 loop is CASSPGTAYNEQFF. The CDR3 DNA sequence: TGTGCCAGCAGCCCCGGGACGGCCTACAATGAGCAGTTCTTC.

This clonotype was recorded a few times. The chain has TRBV10-3 and TRBJ1-2; D call uncertain. The CDR3 length is 14 residues. Trimming removed 3 bases at V and 4 bases at J, with 12 bases between. Germline values: CDR1 ENHRY, CDR2 SYGVKD. The CDR3 is CAISEVTETYGYTF. CDR3 in DNA: TGTGCCATCAGTGAAGTCACGGAGACCTATGGCTACACCTTC.

This clonotype appeared many times. The gene calls are TRBV10-2 and TRBJ1-2; TRBD1 is a possible D gene (5 bases). The germline gives CDR1 WSHSY, CDR2 SAAADI. The CDR3 length is 14 residues. Trimming removed 0 bases at V and 4 bases at J, with 9 bases between. As DNA, the CDR3 is TGCGCCAGCAGTGAGTCGAGGGACGTCTATGGCTACACCTTC. Protein product: CASSESRDVYGYTF.

This clonotype was counted at least ten times. The rearrangement links TRBV7-6 to TRBJ1-5, with 10 bases fitting TRBD1. The germline CDR1 and CDR2 sequences are SGHVS and FNYEAQ. The junction had 6 bases not matched to a gene; V was cut back by 3 bases and J by 1 base. This CDR3 has 17 amino acids. CDR3 sequence: CASSLGTGVSSNQPQHF. Written as DNA, the CDR3 is TGTGCCAGCAGCTTGGGGACAGGGGTCTCGAGCAATCAGCCCCAGCATTTT.

This clonotype was counted many times. V is TRBV20-1 and J is TRBJ2-2, with TRBD2 as a possible D gene (5 bases). This CDR3 has 11 amino acids. Germline V gene lookup returns CDR1 DFQATT and CDR2 SNEGSKA (reference sequence). With 3 bases removed from V and 8 bases from J, the gap between germline ends came to 7 bases. The CDR3: CSASRGGELFF. In DNA form, the CDR3 reads TGCAGTGCTAGCCGAGGGGGGGAGCTGTTTTTT.

This clonotype was detected a few times. The chain links TRBV19 to TRBJ2-7, with 7 bases aligning to TRBD2. Trimming cost V 5 bases and J 7 bases; bases outside gene matches: 8. The germline CDR1 and CDR2 sequences are LNHDA and SQIVND (reference sequence). The CDR3 runs to 13 residues. DNA for the CDR3: TGTGCCAGTAGTTCCCGAGCGGGGTGGGAGCAGTACGTC. Translated: CASSSRAGWEQYV.

A few counts support this clonotype. The rearrangement links TRBV6-2 or TRBV6-3 to TRBJ1-1; D gene unclear. V was clipped by 5 bases and J by 8 bases, with 18 bases between them. Germline CDR1 is MNHEY and CDR2 is SVGEGT. This CDR3 region has 14 residues. The chain's CDR3 is CASSPRRASGEAFF. The CDR3 region has the DNA TGTGCCAGCAGTCCTAGGAGGGCGTCGGGAGAAGCTTTCTTT.

This clonotype was seen only a few times. The chain links TRBV12-3 or TRBV12-4 to TRBJ2-7; D is unresolved. The V and J ends lost 5 bases and 2 bases respectively, with 7 bases between them. The CDR3 spans 12 residues. The CDR3 DNA reads as TGTGCCAGCAGTCCGGAACCCTACGAGCAGTACGTC. The encoded protein is CASSPEPYEQYV.

The chain has TRBV6-2 or TRBV6-3 and TRBJ2-7; D tentatively fits TRBD1 or TRBD2 (5 bases each). The CDR3 totals 14 residues. Trimming cost V 5 bases and J 2 bases, with 13 bases left between them. Germline loops: CDR1 MNHEY, CDR2 SVGEGT. CDR3 nucleotides: TGTGCCAGCAGTCGCCTGAGGGGAACCTACGAGCAGTACTTC. Residues: CASSRLRGTYEQYF.

The chain joins TRBV28 to TRBJ2-1; D might be TRBD2 (6 bases). V lost 7 bases, J lost 9 bases, and 25 bases lay in between. This CDR3 is 16 amino acids long. CDR1 and CDR2 from the germline V gene are MDHEN and SYDVKM. The CDR3 bases are TGTGCCAGCACCCCCGGTGGAGGGGTGGGTATCAGTGAGCAGTTCTTC. The encoded protein is CASTPGGGVGISEQFF.

This clonotype was detected a few times. The chain combines TRBV29-1 with TRBJ2-1, with D possibly TRBD1 on 6 matching bases. The V gene lost 7 bases and the J gene lost 7 bases, with 14 bases spanning the gap. CDR3 length: 12 residues. The germline V gene has CDR1 SQVTM and CDR2 ANQGSEA. The CDR3 is CSDIQGSNEQFF. Written as DNA, the CDR3 is TGCAGCGACATACAGGGTTCTAATGAGCAGTTCTTC.

The chain links TRBV28 to TRBJ2-7; D gene ambiguous. The CDR3 is made up of 13 amino acids. The germline gives CDR1 MDHEN, CDR2 SYDVKM. V was cut by 4 bases and J by 7 bases, with 14 bases left in between. Here the CDR3 reads CASSSMTRFEQYF. The CDR3 nucleotides read TGTGCCAGCAGTTCGATGACCCGGTTTGAGCAGTACTTC.

This clonotype has a handful of counts. The chain carries TRBV7-2 and TRBJ2-7; 7 positions match TRBD2. The CDR3 has 13 residues. The germline V gene has CDR1 SGHTA and CDR2 FQGNSA. The ends lost 5 bases at V and 9 bases at J; junction bases unmatched: 10. The CDR3 DNA follows: TGTGCCAGCAGCCTAGACCATTGGGGGGGGCAGTACTTC. As protein: CASSLDHWGGQYF.

The table lists this clonotype with a few counts. CDR3 protein: CATSGTGSQETQYF. As DNA, the CDR3 is TGTGCCACCAGTGGTACCGGGTCGCAAGAGACCCAGTACTTC. The V and J genes are TRBV24-1 and TRBJ2-5, with unresolved D. The germline V and J ends were trimmed by 5 bases and 2 bases, with 11 bases remaining between them. Germline V gene sequence: CDR1 KGHDR, CDR2 SFDVKD. The CDR3 extends over 14 amino acids.